This T cell receptor (beta chain) emerged from a study of a mutant IDH1 vaccine in newly diagnosed glioma. General observations from the study: Less than 95% of patients showed vaccine-induced immune responses across multiple MHC alleles.

CDR3 length equals 14 residues. CDR1 SGHNT and CDR2 YYREEE come from the germline V gene (reference sequence). The germline V and J ends were trimmed by 4 bases and 1 base, with 8 bases remaining between them. Time point given: week 23, last vaccination. In every dose of vaccine, 300 ug of mutant IDH1 20-mer peptide was given alongside topical imiquimod. The method was immunoSEQ multiplex PCR; TCRdb's version includes in-frame clones alone and lacks a portion of them. The sample yields about 44,000 clones, less than 95% seen once. On this clone itself: Its antigen is not identified.

The J gene is TRBJ1-4, the V gene TRBV5-4, with a possible D match to TRBD1 (5 bases). The origin of this receptor is a man in his fifties or sixties with glioma. Sequencing used PBMCs, obtained from a glioma patient whose treatment included an IDH1 peptide vaccine. The CDR3 nucleotides read TGTGCCAGCAGCCCAGGGATAACTAATGAAAAACTGTTTTTT. It encodes CASSPGITNEKLFF.